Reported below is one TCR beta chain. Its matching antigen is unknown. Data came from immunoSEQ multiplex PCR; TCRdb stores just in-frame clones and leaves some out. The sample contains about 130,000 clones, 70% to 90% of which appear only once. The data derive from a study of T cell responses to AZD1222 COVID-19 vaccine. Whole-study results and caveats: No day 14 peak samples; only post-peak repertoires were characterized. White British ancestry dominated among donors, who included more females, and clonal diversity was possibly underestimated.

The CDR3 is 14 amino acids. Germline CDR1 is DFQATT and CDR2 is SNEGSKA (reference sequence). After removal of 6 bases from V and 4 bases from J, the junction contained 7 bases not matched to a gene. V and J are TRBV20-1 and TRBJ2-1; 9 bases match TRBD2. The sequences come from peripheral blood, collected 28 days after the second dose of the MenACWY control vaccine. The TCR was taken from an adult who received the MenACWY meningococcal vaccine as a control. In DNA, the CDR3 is TGCAGTGCAAGTAGCGGGAGAGGTTACAATGAGCAGTTCTTC. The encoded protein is CSASSGRGYNEQFF.